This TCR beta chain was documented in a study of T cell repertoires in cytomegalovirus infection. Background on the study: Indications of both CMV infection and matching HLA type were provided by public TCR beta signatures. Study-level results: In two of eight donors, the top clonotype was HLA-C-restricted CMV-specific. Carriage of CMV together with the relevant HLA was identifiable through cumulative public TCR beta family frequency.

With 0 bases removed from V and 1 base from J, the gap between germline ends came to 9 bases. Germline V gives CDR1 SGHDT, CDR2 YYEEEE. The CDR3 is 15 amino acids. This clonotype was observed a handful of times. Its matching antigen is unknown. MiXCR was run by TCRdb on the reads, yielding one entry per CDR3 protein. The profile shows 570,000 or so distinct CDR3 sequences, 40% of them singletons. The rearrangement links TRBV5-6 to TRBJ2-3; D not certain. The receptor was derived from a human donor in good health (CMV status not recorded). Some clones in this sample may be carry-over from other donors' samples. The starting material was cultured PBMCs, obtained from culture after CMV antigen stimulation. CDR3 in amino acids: CASSLGPRRTDTQYF. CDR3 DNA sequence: TGTGCCAGCAGCTTGGGCCCAAGACGCACAGATACGCAGTATTTT.